Reported below is one T cell receptor (beta chain). Enrolled during active infection, Seattle patients were then followed longitudinally. Unmatched junction bases numbered 6, after V lost 5 bases and J lost 9 bases. Germline CDR1 is MDHEN and CDR2 is SYDVKM. CDR3 length: 12 residues. This entry is derived from a study of blood T cell repertoires in COVID-19. Study background: Samples taken during acute and convalescent COVID-19 were collected in the United States, Italy and Spain.

As originally analysed: Amplification from reference gene primers served as the basis for estimated nucleated cell counts. TCRdb's table, derived via immunoSEQ multiplex PCR, lists solely in-frame clones and lacks some. D and trimming were read from the DNA, whereas the V and J calls and clone size are those reported in that table. The sample lists roughly 250,000 clones, approximately 85% occurring once. This sequence joins TRBV28 and TRBJ1-1; the match to TRBD1 covers 7 bases. Material: peripheral blood. The sequence came from a human donor with COVID-19, enrolled during active disease. The donor label of this sample is uncertain. CDR3 sequence reads: CASSTDREKAFF. The DNA for the CDR3 is TGTGCCAGCAGTACCGACAGGGAGAAAGCTTTCTTT. Looking up the rest from reference TRBV28 and TRBJ1-1 gives the full variable domain: DVKVTQSSRYLVKRTGEKVFLECVQDMDHENMFWYRQDPGLGLRLIYFSYDVKMKEKGDIPEGYSVSREKKERFSLILESASTNQTSMYLCASSTDREKAFFGQGTRLTVV.